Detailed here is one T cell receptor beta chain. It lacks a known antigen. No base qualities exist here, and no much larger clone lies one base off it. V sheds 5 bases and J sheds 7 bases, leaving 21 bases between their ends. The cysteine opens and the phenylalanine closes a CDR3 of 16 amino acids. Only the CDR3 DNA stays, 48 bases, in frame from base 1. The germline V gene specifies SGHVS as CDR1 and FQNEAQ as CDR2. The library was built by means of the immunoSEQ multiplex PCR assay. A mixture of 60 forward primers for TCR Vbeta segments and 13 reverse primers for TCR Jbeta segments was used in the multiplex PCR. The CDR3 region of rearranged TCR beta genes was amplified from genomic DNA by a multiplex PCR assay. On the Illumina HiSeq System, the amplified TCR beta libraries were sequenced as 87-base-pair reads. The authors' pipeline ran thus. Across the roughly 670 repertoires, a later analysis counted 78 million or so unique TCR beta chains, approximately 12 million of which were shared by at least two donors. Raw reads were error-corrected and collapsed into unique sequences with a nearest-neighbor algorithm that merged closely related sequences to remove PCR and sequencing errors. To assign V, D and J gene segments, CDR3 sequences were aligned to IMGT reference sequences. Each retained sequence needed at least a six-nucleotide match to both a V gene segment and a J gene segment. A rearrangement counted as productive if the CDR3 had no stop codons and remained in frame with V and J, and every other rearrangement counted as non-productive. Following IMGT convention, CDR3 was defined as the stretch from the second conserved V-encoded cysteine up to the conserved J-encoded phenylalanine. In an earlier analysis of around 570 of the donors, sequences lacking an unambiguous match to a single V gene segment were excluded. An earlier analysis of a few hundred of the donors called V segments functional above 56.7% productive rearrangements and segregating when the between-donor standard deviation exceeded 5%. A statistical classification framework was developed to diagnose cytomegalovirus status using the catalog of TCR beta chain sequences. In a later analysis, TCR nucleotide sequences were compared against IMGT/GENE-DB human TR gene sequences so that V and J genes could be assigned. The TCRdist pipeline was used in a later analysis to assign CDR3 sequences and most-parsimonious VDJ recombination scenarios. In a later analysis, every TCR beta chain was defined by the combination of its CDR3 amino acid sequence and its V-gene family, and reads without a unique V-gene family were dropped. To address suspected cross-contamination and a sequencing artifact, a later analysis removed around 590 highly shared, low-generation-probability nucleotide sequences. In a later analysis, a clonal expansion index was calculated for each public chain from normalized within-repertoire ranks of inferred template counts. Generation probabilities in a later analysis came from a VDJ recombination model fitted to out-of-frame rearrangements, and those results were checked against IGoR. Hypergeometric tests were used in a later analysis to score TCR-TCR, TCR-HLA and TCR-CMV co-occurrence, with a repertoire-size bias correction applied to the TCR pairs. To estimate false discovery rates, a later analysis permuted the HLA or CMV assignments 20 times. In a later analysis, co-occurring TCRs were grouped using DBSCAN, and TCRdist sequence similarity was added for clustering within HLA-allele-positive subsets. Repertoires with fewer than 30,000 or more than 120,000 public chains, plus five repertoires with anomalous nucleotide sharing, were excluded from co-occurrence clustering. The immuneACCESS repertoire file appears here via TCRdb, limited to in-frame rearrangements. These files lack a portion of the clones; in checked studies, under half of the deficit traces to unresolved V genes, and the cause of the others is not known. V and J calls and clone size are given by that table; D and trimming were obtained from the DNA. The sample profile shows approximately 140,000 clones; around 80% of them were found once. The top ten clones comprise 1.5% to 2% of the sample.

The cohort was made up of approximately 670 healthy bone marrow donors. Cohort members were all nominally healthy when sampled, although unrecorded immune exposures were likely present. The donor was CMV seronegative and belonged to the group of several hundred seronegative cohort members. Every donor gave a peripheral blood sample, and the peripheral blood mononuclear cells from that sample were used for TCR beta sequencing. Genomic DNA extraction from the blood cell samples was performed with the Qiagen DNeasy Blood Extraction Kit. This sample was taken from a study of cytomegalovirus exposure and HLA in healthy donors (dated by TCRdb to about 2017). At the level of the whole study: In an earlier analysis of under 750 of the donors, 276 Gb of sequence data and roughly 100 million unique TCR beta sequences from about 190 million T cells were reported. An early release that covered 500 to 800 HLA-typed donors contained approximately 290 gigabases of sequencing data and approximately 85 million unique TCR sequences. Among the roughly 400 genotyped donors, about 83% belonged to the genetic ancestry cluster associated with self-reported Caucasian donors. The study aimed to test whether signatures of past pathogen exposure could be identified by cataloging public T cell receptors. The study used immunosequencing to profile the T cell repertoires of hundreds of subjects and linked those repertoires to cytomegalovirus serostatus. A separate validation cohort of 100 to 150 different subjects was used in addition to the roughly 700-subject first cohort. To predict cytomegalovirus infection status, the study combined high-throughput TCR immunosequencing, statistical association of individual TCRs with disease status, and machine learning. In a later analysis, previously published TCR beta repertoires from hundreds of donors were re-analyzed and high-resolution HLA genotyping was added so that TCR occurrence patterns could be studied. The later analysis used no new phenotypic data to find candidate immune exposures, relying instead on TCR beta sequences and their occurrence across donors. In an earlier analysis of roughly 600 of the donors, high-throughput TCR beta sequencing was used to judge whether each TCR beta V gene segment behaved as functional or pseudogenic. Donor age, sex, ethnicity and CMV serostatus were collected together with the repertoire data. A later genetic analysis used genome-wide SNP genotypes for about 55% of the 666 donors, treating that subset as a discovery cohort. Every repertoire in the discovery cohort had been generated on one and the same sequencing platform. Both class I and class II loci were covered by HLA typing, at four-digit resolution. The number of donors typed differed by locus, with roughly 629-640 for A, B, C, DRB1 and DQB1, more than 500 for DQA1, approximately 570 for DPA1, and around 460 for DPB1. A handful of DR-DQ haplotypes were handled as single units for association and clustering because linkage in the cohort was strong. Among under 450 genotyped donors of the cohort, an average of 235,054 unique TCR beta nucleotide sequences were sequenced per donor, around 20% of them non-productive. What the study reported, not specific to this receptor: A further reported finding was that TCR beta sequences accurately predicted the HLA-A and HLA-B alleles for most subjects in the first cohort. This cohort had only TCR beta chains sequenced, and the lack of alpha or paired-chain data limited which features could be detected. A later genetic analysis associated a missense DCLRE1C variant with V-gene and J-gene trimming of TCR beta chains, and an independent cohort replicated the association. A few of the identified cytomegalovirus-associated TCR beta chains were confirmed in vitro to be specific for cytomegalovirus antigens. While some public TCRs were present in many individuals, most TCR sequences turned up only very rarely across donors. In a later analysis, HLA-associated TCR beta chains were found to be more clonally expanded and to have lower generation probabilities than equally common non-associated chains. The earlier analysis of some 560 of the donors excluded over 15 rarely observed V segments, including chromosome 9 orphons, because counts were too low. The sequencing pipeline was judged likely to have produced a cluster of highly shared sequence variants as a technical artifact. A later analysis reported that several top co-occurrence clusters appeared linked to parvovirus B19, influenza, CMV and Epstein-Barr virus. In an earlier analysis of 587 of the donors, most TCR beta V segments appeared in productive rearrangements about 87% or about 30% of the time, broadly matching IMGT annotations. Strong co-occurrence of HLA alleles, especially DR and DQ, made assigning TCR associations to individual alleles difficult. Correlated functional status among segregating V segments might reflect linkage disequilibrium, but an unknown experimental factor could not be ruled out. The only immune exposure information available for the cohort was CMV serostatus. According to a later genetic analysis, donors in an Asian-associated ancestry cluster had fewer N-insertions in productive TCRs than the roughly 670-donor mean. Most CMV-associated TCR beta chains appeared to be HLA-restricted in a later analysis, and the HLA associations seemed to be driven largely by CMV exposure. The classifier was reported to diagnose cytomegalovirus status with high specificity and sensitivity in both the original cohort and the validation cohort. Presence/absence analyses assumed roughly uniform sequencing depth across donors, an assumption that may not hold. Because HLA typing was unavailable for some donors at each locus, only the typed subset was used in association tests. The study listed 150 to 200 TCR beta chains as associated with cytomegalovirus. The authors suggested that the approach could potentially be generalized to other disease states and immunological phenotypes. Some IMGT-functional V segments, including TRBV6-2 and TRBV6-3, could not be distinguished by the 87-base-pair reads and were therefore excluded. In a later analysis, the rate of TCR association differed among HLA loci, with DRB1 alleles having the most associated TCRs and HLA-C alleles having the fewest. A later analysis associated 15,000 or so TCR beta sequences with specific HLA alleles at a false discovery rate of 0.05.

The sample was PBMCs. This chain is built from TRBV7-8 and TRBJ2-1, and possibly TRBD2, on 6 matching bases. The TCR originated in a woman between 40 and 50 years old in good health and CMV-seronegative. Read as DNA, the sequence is TGTGCCAGCAGCCCGGGAAGCAGCGGGTATACTAATGAGCAGTTCTTC. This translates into CASSPGSSGYTNEQFF.